The 17 T cell receptor beta chains listed next were all sequenced from one sample in a study of blood T cell repertoires in COVID-19. Only in-frame clones appear in the TCRdb table, and some are missing; sequencing was by immunoSEQ multiplex PCR. Among 150,000 or so clones listed, 75% to 80% were seen once. Sequenced material: PBMCs or T cells enriched from blood (not recorded which). The receptors come from a woman in her forties or fifties who had recovered from COVID-19.

The chain employs TRBV13 and TRBJ2-5, with TRBD2 identical over 12 bases. CDR3 length: 15 amino acids. Unmatched junction bases numbered 9, after V lost 5 bases and J lost 8 bases. Germline V CDR1 and CDR2: PRHDT, FYEKMQ (reference sequence). The CDR3: CASSRRTSGANTQYF. CDR3 nucleotide sequence: TGTGCCAGCAGCCGCCGGACTAGCGGGGCCAATACCCAGTACTTC.

The chain recombines TRBV5-1 with TRBJ2-7; possibly TRBD1 for D (5 bases). This CDR3 comprises 14 residues. Deletions cut 3 bases from V and 5 bases from J, with 15 bases between. Germline V gene data show CDR1 as SGHRS and CDR2 as YFSETQ. The CDR3 DNA sequence: TGCGCCAGCAGCTACTATACAGGCCCCAACGAGCAGTACTTC. This sequence encodes CASSYYTGPNEQYF.

The chain carries TRBV9 and TRBJ1-1; the D is unclear. The CDR3 consists of 13 residues. Germline loops: CDR1 SGDLS, CDR2 YYNGEE. The V end lost 1 base, the J end lost 8 bases, and 12 bases lay between the germline ends. CDR3 sequence: CASSVIEGPEAFF. The CDR3 DNA is TGTGCCAGCAGCGTAATCGAGGGCCCAGAAGCTTTCTTT.

The genes are TRBV30 and TRBJ1-6; D gene unclear. The CDR3 has 18 residues. Trimming cost V 0 bases and J 0 bases, with 15 bases left between them. Germline-derived CDR1 and CDR2 are GTSNPN and SVGIG (reference sequence). The CDR3 region is CAWSVNPFGSSYNSPLHF. The DNA for the CDR3 is TGTGCCTGGAGTGTAAACCCCTTCGGTAGCTCCTATAATTCACCCCTCCACTTT.

The chain joins TRBV5-1 to TRBJ1-2, with 7 bases aligning to TRBD1. Germline trimming cut 1 base from V and 3 bases from J; bases unmatched to any gene: 12. The germline gives CDR1 SGHRS, CDR2 YFSETQ. CDR3 length equals 17 residues. The CDR3, as DNA: TGCGCCAGCAGCTTGACCGCTAGGGGGCTCTCCGACTATGGCTACACCTTC. This gives the protein CASSLTARGLSDYGYTF.

V usage is TRBV7-9 and J usage is TRBJ1-2; TRBD1 is a possible D gene (6 bases). Deletions cut 5 bases from V and 5 bases from J, with 24 bases between. CDR3 size: 17 residues. CDR1 is SEHNR and CDR2 is FQNEAQ in the germline V gene (reference sequence). The CDR3 coding sequence is TGTGCCAGCAGCACCGCGGCCGGGACAATACGGGTTTATGGCTACACCTTC. Its protein product is CASSTAAGTIRVYGYTF.

J is TRBJ2-1 and V is TRBV5-4; the match to TRBD2 covers 13 bases. In germline, CDR1 is SGHNT, CDR2 YYREEE (reference sequence). Trimming removed 4 bases from V and 6 bases from J; junction bases left unmatched: 10. The CDR3 is 17 amino acids. In DNA, the CDR3 is TGTGCCAGCAGCAGGGCTGCAACTAGCGGGAGGGCCAATGAGCAGTTCTTC. Its protein is CASSRAATSGRANEQFF.

J is TRBJ2-2 and V is TRBV6-5; D possibly corresponds to TRBD1 (6 bases). The CDR3 totals 14 residues. Trimming removed 5 bases at V and 3 bases at J, with 10 bases between. CDR1 is MNHEY, CDR2 SVGAGI, per germline. The CDR3 loop reads CASSMGADTGELFF. The CDR3, as DNA: TGTGCCAGCAGTATGGGGGCGGACACCGGGGAGCTGTTTTTT.

The rearrangement joins TRBV2 to TRBJ1-5; 8 nucleotides line up with TRBD1. V lost 7 bases, J lost 6 bases, and 2 bases stayed unmatched. Germline V gives CDR1 SNHLY, CDR2 FYNNEI. The CDR3 is 12 amino acids. For the CDR3, the DNA is TGTGCCAGCATGACAGGGGCTCAGCCCCAGCATTTT. Residues: CASMTGAQPQHF.

The chain has TRBV24-1 and TRBJ2-7; TRBD1 agrees at 10 bases. Germline assignment: CDR1 KGHDR and CDR2 SFDVKD. The CDR3 loop spans 14 amino acids. The V gene end was trimmed by 6 bases and the J gene end by 4 bases; junction bases not matched to a gene: 5. The DNA of the CDR3 is TGTGCCACCAGTCCCCGGGACAGGGGATACGAGCAGTACTTC. Translated: CATSPRDRGYEQYF.

The chain joins TRBV30 to TRBJ1-6, with 7 nucleotides matching TRBD1. This CDR3 contains 15 residues. Germline V gives CDR1 GTSNPN, CDR2 SVGIG (reference sequence). Trimming at V came to 2 bases and at J to 10 bases, leaving 11 bases not matched to a gene. CDR3 nucleotides: TGTGCCTGGAGTTCTGACAGGGCATGGGGCTCACCCCTCCACTTT. Protein: CAWSSDRAWGSPLHF. Drawing the rest from reference TRBV30 and TRBJ1-6, the complete variable domain is SQTIHQWPATLVQPVGSPLSLECTVEGTSNPNLYWYRQAAGRGLQLLFYSVGIGQISSEVPQNLSASRPQDRQFILSSKKLLLSDSGFYLCAWSSDRAWGSPLHFGNGTRLTVT.

The chain joins TRBV2 to TRBJ1-4, with 11 positions matching TRBD1. This CDR3 is built from 16 residues. Germline-derived CDR1 and CDR2 are SNHLY and FYNNEI. V shed 4 bases and J 0 bases; nucleotides not matched to a gene: 1. CDR3 DNA sequence: TGTGCCAGCAGTGGGGGACAGGGGGCAACTAATGAAAAACTGTTTTTT. It is translated as CASSGGQGATNEKLFF.

The rearrangement links TRBV18 to TRBJ2-7, with 9 positions matching TRBD1. V was pared by 4 bases and J by 7 bases, with 8 bases of the junction left unmatched. This CDR3 comprises 14 residues. Germline lookup yields CDR1 KGHSH and CDR2 LQKENI. CDR3 nucleotide sequence: TGTGCCAGCTCACTTGTACAGGGGGCGGGTGAGCAGTACTTC. It is translated as CASSLVQGAGEQYF.

This chain connects TRBV13 to TRBJ2-1, with TRBD2 identical over 10 bases. The germline CDR1 and CDR2 sequences are PRHDT and FYEKMQ (reference sequence). V trimming: 6 bases; J trimming: 6 bases; junction bases outside the gene matches: 14. The CDR3 runs to 17 residues. The CDR3 nucleotides are TGTGCCAGCAGTCACATTGGGCTAGCGGGGGATAGCAATGAGCAGTTCTTC. Encoded protein: CASSHIGLAGDSNEQFF.

This clone has more than one count but fewer than ten. The chain joins TRBV6-5 to TRBJ2-1; D is ambiguous. CDR1 and CDR2 from the germline V gene are MNHEY and SVGAGI. There are 14 residues in the CDR3. V was cut by 5 bases and J by 7 bases, with 15 bases left in between. The CDR3 DNA follows: TGTGCCAGCAGTCCACCCAGGATGCAAAATGAGCAGTTCTTC. Amino acids: CASSPPRMQNEQFF.

The chain combines TRBV4-1 with TRBJ2-3; a possible D gene is TRBD2 (6 bases). From germline, CDR1 is MGHRA and CDR2 YSYEKL. Trimming removed 9 bases from V and 0 bases from J, with 19 bases in between. There are 16 residues in the CDR3. The CDR3 spells CASKRRGLPSTDTQYF. In nucleotides, the CDR3 is TGCGCCAGTAAGAGGAGGGGACTTCCTAGCACAGATACGCAGTATTTT.

Details on this clone: Other nucleotide sequences from this sample produce the same CDR3. The V call is TRBV6-5, the J call TRBJ2-7, with D perhaps matching TRBD1 (5 bases). CDR1 is MNHEY and CDR2 is SVGAGI in the germline V gene. The germline V and J ends were trimmed by 6 bases and 2 bases, with 5 bases remaining between them. This CDR3 is built from 11 residues. CDR3 protein: CASRGAYEQYF. The CDR3 bases are TGTGCCAGCAGAGGGGCCTACGAGCAGTACTTC.